This record concerns one T cell receptor (beta chain) sequence. Its antigen is not known. Generated by immunoSEQ multiplex PCR, the TCRdb table keeps only in-frame clones and is missing some. The sample holds approximately 180,000 clones; almost 90% are singletons and the top ten take about 7.2%. These data are taken from a study of T cell responses to AZD1222 COVID-19 vaccine. Study-wide findings and caveats: Nearly half of spike-specific TCRs reportedly target variant regions that are unmutated in the B.1.351 and B.1.1.7 variants. Vaccine-associated CD4 TCRs spanned spike, dominant at 160-218 and 743-854. Donor demographics were predominantly white British with a female majority; clonal diversity may be underestimated. Repertoire collection took place solely once the T cell response had peaked.

J was trimmed by 5 bases and V by 4 bases; bases with no gene match: 8. CDR3 length equals 14 residues. The germline V gene encodes CDR1 SGHDT and CDR2 YYEEEE. The chain employs TRBV5-6 and TRBJ1-2, with 7 bases lining up with TRBD1. The sample in question was peripheral blood, obtained on day 0 of AZD1222 vaccination. This receptor was taken from an adult in good health. DNA for the CDR3: TGTGCCAGCAGCCGCCGGGACAGTCGTTATGGCTACACCTTC. The encoded protein is CASSRRDSRYGYTF.